The sequence of this TCR beta chain was determined in a study of response to subunit inactivated influenza vaccine (dated by TCRdb to 2017 to 2018). Concerning the study at large: The study used deep quantitative T cell receptor repertoire profiling to track responses to a trivalent subunit inactivated influenza vaccine.

From its cysteine to its phenylalanine, the CDR3 spans 11 amino acids. Only the CDR3 region is kept as DNA, spanning 33 bases read in frame from base 1. From the germline V gene, CDR1 is MNHEY and CDR2 is SVGEGT. V is reduced by 8 bases and J by 6 bases, leaving a spacing of 11 bases between them. Libraries were prepared through RT-PCR. The reads were generated on an Illumina HiSeq 2500. The public reads were reprocessed in TCRdb via fastp at Q25 and MiXCR, keeping in-frame beta chains. Each record represents a unique CDR3 protein, reported with the most common genes and DNA among its rows. The sample table lists about 780,000 distinct CDR3 sequences, around a sixth of them with a count of one. About a tenth of the sample goes to the ten largest clones. About this clonotype: Its cognate antigen has yet to be identified. No clone much larger than this one lies a single base away; base qualities are absent.

Beyond this particular receptor, the publication reports: According to the authors, only a limited number of new T cells may be recruited by each seasonal influenza vaccination.

The sequence was obtained from a man between 50 and 59 years old who received an inactivated influenza vaccine. Donor details come from another sample of the same person, matched by shared clones. The sequences come from PBMCs from blood, collected more than 4 days after vaccination. The chain employs TRBV6-2 or TRBV6-3 and TRBJ2-7; no confident D gene assignment can be made. The nucleotides are TGTGCCAGCTTTGGCCCTGGCGAGCAGTACTTC. Its product reads: CASFGPGEQYF.